This TCR beta chain was sequenced in a study of shared clonotypes between healthy human individuals. This CDR3 contains 14 residues. The junction had 7 bases not matched to a gene; V was cut back by 4 bases and J by 5 bases. Germline V lookup: CDR1 SEHNR, CDR2 FQNEAQ (reference sequence). Each subset's genomic DNA was shared equally among a number of immunoSEQ plates. What was sequenced on ten immunoSEQ deep assay plates was unsorted PBMC DNA. The table came from immunoSEQ multiplex PCR; TCRdb's copy has only in-frame clones and leaves some out. Counted here are about half a million clones, more than 75% occurring once; the ten biggest clones make up approximately 12%.

The chain uses TRBV7-9 and TRBJ2-5, with 7 bases identical to TRBD2. The receptor's source is a woman between 40 and 55 years old in good health. Some clones in this sample may be carry-over from other donors' samples. The sequencing input was PBMCs. CDR3 coding DNA: TGTGCCAGCAGCTCGTCGGGAGCGGGGGAGACCCAGTACTTC. Residues: CASSSSGAGETQYF.